The rows below give T cell receptor beta chains drawn from one sample of a study of cytomegalovirus exposure and HLA in healthy donors. The method was immunoSEQ multiplex PCR; TCRdb's version includes in-frame clones alone and lacks a portion of them. This table holds 160,000 or so clones, approximately 84% found once. Sequenced material: PBMCs. The receptors come from a woman aged 18-35 years in good health and CMV-seronegative. Each CDR3 is given with its conserved first and last residue. Fields, in order: J gene, D gene, clone size, V gene, CDR3 DNA, CDR3 protein. D genes are given only for firm matches. Rows give clone size only sometimes, using once, few, many, or a class for an expanded clone.

>TRBJ2-5|TRBD2|NA|TRBV7-2
TGTGCCAGCAGCTTCCTAGCGGGAGGGCCTCTTGAGACCCAATACTTC
CASSFLAGGPLETQYF
>TRBJ2-7|TRBD2|NA|TRBV7-2
TGTGCCAGCAGCATGACTAGCGGGGGCTACGAGCAGTACTTC
CASSMTSGGYEQYF
>TRBJ2-3|TRBD2|few|TRBV29-1
TGCAGCGTTGTGGGAGGGCCAGGAGATACGCAGTATTTT
CSVVGGPGDTQYF
>TRBJ2-7|NA|NA|TRBV5-8
TGTGCCAGCAGCTTTGGGGCCTACGAGCAGTACTTC
CASSFGAYEQYF
>TRBJ1-3|NA|NA|TRBV18
TGTGCCAGCTCCGGACAGATTGGAAACACCATATATTTT
CASSGQIGNTIYF
>TRBJ1-3|TRBD1|NA|TRBV9
TGTGCCAGCAGCGTGTCCGGGACAGGCTCTGGAAACACCATATATTTT
CASSVSGTGSGNTIYF
>TRBJ1-6|TRBD1|NA|TRBV6-6
TGTGCCAGCAGCCAAAAGACAGGGTCCCTCCACTTT
CASSQKTGSLHF
>TRBJ2-1|TRBD2|few|TRBV4-2
TGTGCCAGCAGCCAAGTGGTTCCGGGACTAGCGGCATACAATGAGCAGTTCTTC
CASSQVVPGLAAYNEQFF
>TRBJ2-1|NA|NA|TRBV11-3
TGTGCCAGCAGCCGGACTCCTAGAGAGCAGTTCTTC
CASSRTPREQFF
>TRBJ2-2|NA|NA|TRBV5-4
TGTGCCAGCACCAGGGGACCATCGAACACCGGGGAGCTGTTTTTT
CASTRGPSNTGELFF
>TRBJ2-1|NA|NA|TRBV23-1
TGCGCCAGCAGTCAATGTCAGGGCCAGGAGCAGTTCTTC
CASSQCQGQEQFF
>TRBJ2-2|TRBD2|NA|TRBV6-5
TGTGCCAGCAGTTACCACCCTAGCGGGGGCGGCGGGGAGCTGTTTTTT
CASSYHPSGGGGELFF
>TRBJ2-1|TRBD2|NA|TRBV11-2
TGTGCCAGCAGCGAGACGCTAGCGGGGAACTTCAATGAGCAGTTCTTC
CASSETLAGNFNEQFF
>TRBJ2-7|NA|NA|TRBV28
TGTGCCAGCAGCGGCTCGGCGGGCAGCTCCTACGAGCAGTACTTC
CASSGSAGSSYEQYF
>TRBJ2-5|NA|NA|TRBV28
TGTGCCAGCCGCAGGGGCCAGGGAGAGACCCAGTACTTC
CASRRGQGETQYF
>TRBJ2-4|TRBD1|NA|TRBV4-2
TGTGCCAGCAGCCAAGAATTCGGACAGGCCGACATTCAGTACTTC
CASSQEFGQADIQYF
>TRBJ2-2|NA|NA|TRBV27
TGTGCCAGCACCCAGAGGGAACGAACCGGGGAGCTGTTTTTT
CASTQRERTGELFF
>TRBJ2-1|TRBD1|NA|TRBV5-1
TGCGCCAGCAGCTTTGGGACAGGGAGTCTGGGTGAGCAGTTCTTC
CASSFGTGSLGEQFF
>TRBJ2-7|NA|NA|TRBV28
TGTGCCAGCAGTTTACGCTTCACGAGCGGCGAGCAGTACTTC
CASSLRFTSGEQYF
>TRBJ2-7|TRBD1|NA|TRBV28
TGTGCCAGCAGCTCGAATAGGGGCAGGGGGCCTGTCTACGAGCAGTACTTC
CASSSNRGRGPVYEQYF
>TRBJ1-1|NA|NA|TRBV5-4
TGTGCCAGCAGCCAAGACAAGCAGGTACGGAACACTGAAGCTTTCTTT
CASSQDKQVRNTEAFF
>TRBJ2-1|TRBD2|NA|TRBV9
TGTGCCAGCAGCTCGGGACTAGCGGTTAACAATGAGCAGTTCTTC
CASSSGLAVNNEQFF
>TRBJ1-2|NA|NA|TRBV25-1
TGTGCCAGCAGTGAAGGATCAGGGGTTAACTATGGCTACACCTTC
CASSEGSGVNYGYTF
>TRBJ2-5|NA|NA|TRBV2
TGTGCCAGCACCACCCAGGGTAGGCAGACCCAGTACTTC
CASTTQGRQTQYF
>TRBJ2-1|NA|NA|TRBV10-3
TGTGCCATCGGCCGGGAGAGCTCCTACAATGAGCAGTTCTTC
CAIGRESSYNEQFF